A single sample gave rise to the 4 T cell receptor beta chains below, sequenced in a study of blood T cell repertoires in COVID-19. TCRdb's table, derived via immunoSEQ multiplex PCR, lists solely in-frame clones and lacks some. The table has hundreds of thousands of clones, around 87% seen once. The sample consisted of PBMCs or T cells enriched from blood (not recorded which). The source of these receptors is a man in his forties in a cohort exposed to, infected with or recovered from COVID-19 (not recorded which).

V is TRBV10-3 and J is TRBJ2-1, with 7 bases that match TRBD2. After removal of 5 bases from V and 4 bases from J, the junction contained 2 bases not matched to a gene. CDR3 length: 13 amino acids. Per the germline V gene, CDR1 is ENHRY and CDR2 is SYGVKD. The CDR3 loop is CAISSGTYNEQFF. The CDR3 nucleotides read TGTGCCATCAGTAGCGGGACTTACAATGAGCAGTTCTTC.

The chain recombines TRBV5-1 with TRBJ2-7; 10 positions match TRBD1. The CDR3 consists of 18 residues. Germline V gene lookup returns CDR1 SGHRS and CDR2 YFSETQ. V lost 1 base and J lost 5; bases outside the gene matches: 15. The CDR3 region is CASSLPYSGTGVFDEQYF. CDR3 DNA sequence: TGCGCCAGCAGCTTGCCCTATTCCGGGACAGGGGTTTTCGACGAGCAGTACTTC.

The sample holds one count of this clone. The chain links TRBV18 to TRBJ1-4, with a possible D match to TRBD1 (6 bases). V lost 6 bases and J 6 bases, leaving 14 bases between the germline ends. From germline, CDR1 is KGHSH and CDR2 LQKENI. The CDR3 sequence is 14 residues long. The CDR3 sequence is CASSVRGSDEKLFF. The CDR3, as DNA: TGTGCCAGCTCGGTCAGGGGATCGGATGAAAAACTGTTTTTT.

The chain links TRBV27 to TRBJ1-5, with D possibly being TRBD1 (6 bases). Trimming pared 5 bases from V and 0 bases from J, leaving 14 bases between. The CDR3 sequence is 16 residues long. CDR1 is MNHEY and CDR2 is SMNVEV in the germline V gene (reference sequence). The CDR3 DNA sequence: TGTGCCAGCAGTCCCGGACAGCCCGGTAGCAATCAGCCCCAGCATTTT. Its translation is CASSPGQPGSNQPQHF.